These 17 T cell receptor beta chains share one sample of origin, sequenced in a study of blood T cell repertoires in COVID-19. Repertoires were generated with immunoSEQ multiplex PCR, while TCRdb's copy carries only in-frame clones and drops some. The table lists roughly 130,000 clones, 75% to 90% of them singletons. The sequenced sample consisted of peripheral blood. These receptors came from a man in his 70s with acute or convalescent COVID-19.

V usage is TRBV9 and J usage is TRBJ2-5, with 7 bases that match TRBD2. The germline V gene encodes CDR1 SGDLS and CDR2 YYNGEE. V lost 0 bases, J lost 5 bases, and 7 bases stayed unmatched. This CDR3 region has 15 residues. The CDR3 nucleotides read TGTGCCAGCAGCGTAGATGCTAGCGGTTGGGAGACCCAGTACTTC. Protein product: CASSVDASGWETQYF.

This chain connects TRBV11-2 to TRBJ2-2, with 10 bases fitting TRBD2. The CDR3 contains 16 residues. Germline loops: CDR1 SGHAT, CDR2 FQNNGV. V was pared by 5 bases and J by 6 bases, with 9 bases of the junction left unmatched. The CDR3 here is CASSPKRGGSPGELFF. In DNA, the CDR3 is TGTGCCAGCAGCCCTAAGCGGGGGGGTTCACCCGGGGAGCTGTTTTTT.

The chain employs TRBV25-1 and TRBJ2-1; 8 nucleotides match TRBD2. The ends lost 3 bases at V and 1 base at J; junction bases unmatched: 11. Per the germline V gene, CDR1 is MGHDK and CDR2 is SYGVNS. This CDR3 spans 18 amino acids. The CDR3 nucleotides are TGTGCCAGCAGTGATGCTCGCGGGGGGCAACTATCCTACAATGAGCAGTTCTTC. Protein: CASSDARGGQLSYNEQFF.

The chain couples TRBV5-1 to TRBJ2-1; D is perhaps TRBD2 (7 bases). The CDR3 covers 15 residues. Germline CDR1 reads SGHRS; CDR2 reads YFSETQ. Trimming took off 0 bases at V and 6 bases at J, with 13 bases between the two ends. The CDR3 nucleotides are TGCGCCAGCAGCTTGGAGGGGGGGCGGAGCAATGAGCAGTTCTTC. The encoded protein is CASSLEGGRSNEQFF.

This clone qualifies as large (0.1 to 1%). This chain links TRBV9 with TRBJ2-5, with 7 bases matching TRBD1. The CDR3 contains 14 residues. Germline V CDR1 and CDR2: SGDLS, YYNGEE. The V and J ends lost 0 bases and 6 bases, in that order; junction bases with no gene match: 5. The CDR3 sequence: CASSVAGGAQTQYF. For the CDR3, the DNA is TGTGCCAGCAGCGTAGCAGGGGGAGCACAGACCCAGTACTTC.

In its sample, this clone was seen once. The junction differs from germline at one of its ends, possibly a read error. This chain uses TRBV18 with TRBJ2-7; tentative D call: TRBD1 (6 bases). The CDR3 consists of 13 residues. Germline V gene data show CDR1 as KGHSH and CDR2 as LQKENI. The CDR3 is CASSPSDSRYPHF. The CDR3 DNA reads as TGTGCCAGCTCACCATCGGACAGCCGTTACCCCCACTTC.

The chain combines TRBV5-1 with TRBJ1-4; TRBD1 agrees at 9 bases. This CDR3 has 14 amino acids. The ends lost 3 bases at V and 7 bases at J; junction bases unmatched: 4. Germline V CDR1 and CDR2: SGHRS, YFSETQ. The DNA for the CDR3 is TGCGCCAGCAGCTCGGGACAGGGCCTTGAAAAACTGTTTTTT. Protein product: CASSSGQGLEKLFF. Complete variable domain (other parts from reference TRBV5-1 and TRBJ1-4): KAGVTQTPRYLIKTRGQQVTLSCSPISGHRSVSWYQQTPGQGLQFLFEYFSETQRNKGNFPGRFSGRQFSNSRSEMNVSTLELGDSALYLCASSSGQGLEKLFFGSGTQLSVL.

The CDR3 loop reads CASILSGSSYEQYF. CDR3 coding DNA: TGTGCCAGCATTCTATCCGGGAGCTCCTACGAGCAGTACTTC. V gene TRBV6-6 combines with J gene TRBJ2-7; D is possibly TRBD2 (6 bases). The V end was cut by 7 bases, the J end by 0 bases, with 13 bases between. From germline, CDR1 is MNHNY and CDR2 SVGAGI (reference sequence). The CDR3 runs to 14 residues.

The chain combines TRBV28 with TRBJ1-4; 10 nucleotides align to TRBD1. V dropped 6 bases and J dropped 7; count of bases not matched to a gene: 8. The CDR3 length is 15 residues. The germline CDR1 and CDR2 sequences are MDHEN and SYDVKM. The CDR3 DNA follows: TGTGCCAGCAGACCCAGACAGGGGGCAGGTGAAAAACTGTTTTTT. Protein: CASRPRQGAGEKLFF.

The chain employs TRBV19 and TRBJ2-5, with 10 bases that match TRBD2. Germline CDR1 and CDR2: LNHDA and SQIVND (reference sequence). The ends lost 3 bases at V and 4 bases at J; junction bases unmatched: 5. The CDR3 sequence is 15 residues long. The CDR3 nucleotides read TGTGCCAGTAGTATTTGGGCTAGCGGGGGAGAGACCCAGTACTTC. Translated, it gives CASSIWASGGETQYF.

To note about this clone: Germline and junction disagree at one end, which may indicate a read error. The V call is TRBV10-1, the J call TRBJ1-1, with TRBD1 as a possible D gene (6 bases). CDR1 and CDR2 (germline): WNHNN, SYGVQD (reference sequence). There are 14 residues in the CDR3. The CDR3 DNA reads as TGCGCCAGCAGTGAGTCGATAGAGAGGGGGAGTCTTAACTTT. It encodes CASSESIERGSLNF.

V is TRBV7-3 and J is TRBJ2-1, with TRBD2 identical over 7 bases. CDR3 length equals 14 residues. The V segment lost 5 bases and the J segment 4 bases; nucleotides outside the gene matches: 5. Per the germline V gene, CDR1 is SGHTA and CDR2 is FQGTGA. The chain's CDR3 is CASSPGLLYNEQFF. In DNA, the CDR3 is TGTGCCAGCAGCCCGGGACTACTATACAATGAGCAGTTCTTC.

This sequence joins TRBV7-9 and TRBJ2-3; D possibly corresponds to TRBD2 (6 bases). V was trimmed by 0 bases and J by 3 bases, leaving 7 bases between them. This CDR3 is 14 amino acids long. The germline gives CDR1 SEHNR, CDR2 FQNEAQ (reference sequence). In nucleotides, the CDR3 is TGTGCCAGCAGCTTAGCGGAGGGGACAGATACGCAGTATTTT. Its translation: CASSLAEGTDTQYF.

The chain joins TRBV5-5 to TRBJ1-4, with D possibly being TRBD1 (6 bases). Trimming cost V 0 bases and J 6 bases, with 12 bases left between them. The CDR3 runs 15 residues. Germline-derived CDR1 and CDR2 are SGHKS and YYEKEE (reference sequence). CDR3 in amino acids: CASSLGGGRDEKLFF. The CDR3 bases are TGTGCCAGCAGCTTGGGCGGGGGCCGGGATGAAAAACTGTTTTTT.

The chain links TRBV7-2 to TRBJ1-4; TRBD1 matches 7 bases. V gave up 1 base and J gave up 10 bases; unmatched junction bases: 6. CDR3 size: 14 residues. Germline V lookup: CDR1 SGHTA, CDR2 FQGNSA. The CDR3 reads CASSLEGAGRKLFF. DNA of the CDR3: TGTGCCAGCAGCTTAGAGGGGGCAGGCAGAAAACTGTTTTTT. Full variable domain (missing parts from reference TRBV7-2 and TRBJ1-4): GAGVSQSPSNKVTEKGKDVELRCDPISGHTALYWYRQSLGQGLEFLIYFQGNSAPDKSGLPSDRFSAERTGGSVSTLTIQRTQQEDSAVYLCASSLEGAGRKLFFGSGTQLSVL.

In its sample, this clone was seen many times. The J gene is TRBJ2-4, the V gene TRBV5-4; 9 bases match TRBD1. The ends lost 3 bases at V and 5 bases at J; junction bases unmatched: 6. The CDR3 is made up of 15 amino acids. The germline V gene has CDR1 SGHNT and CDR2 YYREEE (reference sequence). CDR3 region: CASSYPGQGENIQYF. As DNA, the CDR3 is TGTGCCAGCAGCTATCCGGGACAGGGCGAAAACATTCAGTACTTC.

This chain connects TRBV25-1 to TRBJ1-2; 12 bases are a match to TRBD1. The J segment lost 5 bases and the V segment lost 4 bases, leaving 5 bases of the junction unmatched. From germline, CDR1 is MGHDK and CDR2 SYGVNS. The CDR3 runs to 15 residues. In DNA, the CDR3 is TGTGCCAGCAGTGCCGGGACAGGGGGCCTTTATGGCTACACCTTC. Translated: CASSAGTGGLYGYTF.